The 19 T cell receptor beta chains in this list originate from one sample, sequenced in a study of control samples from healthy donors and cancer patients. Using immunoSEQ multiplex PCR, the repertoire was profiled, and TCRdb retains in-frame clones only, with some absent. The data contain roughly 69,000 clones, 83% of them singletons. Specimen: blood. These receptors all come from a man aged 55 to 70 in good health.

This clone was picked up a small number of times. The chain employs TRBV7-2 and TRBJ2-7; 7 nucleotides match TRBD2. After removal of 5 bases from V and 6 bases from J, the junction contained 7 bases not matched to a gene. Germline CDR1 reads SGHTA; CDR2 reads FQGNSA. There are 13 residues in the CDR3. This CDR3 reads CASSRTSLGEQYF. CDR3 in DNA: TGTGCCAGCAGCCGGACTAGTCTGGGCGAGCAGTACTTC.

This sequence joins TRBV9 and TRBJ1-4; D may be TRBD1 (6 bases). V was pared by 3 bases and J by 8 bases, with 14 bases between. The germline CDR1 and CDR2 sequences are SGDLS and YYNGEE. The CDR3 covers 14 residues. The CDR3 reads CASSGRDNSEKLFF. The CDR3 DNA follows: TGTGCCAGCAGCGGGCGGGACAATAGCGAAAAACTGTTTTTT.

This chain joins TRBV30 and TRBJ1-3; D not resolved. The ends were cut back, 5 bases at V and 2 bases at J, with 13 bases in the middle. The CDR3 sequence is 14 residues long. Germline assignment: CDR1 GTSNPN and CDR2 SVGIG (reference sequence). The CDR3 sequence: CAWGPRGAGNTIYF. The CDR3 coding sequence is TGTGCCTGGGGGCCGCGGGGAGCTGGAAACACCATATATTTT.

V and J are TRBV2 and TRBJ2-1; TRBD2 agrees at 7 bases. Losses at the gene ends were 2 bases for V and 3 bases for J; bases not matched to a gene: 4. Per germline, CDR1 SNHLY and CDR2 FYNNEI. This CDR3 has 15 amino acids. The CDR3 sequence: CASSESGGGYNEQFF. The CDR3 region has the DNA TGTGCCAGCAGTGAATCGGGAGGTGGCTACAATGAGCAGTTCTTC.

This chain uses TRBV5-1 with TRBJ2-4; the D gene is possibly TRBD1 (5 bases). Trimming removed 1 base at V and 6 bases at J, with 8 bases between. Germline CDR1 is SGHRS and CDR2 is YFSETQ. The CDR3 runs to 13 residues. CDR3 loop: CASSLWGGNIQYF. Written as DNA, the CDR3 is TGCGCCAGCAGCTTGTGGGGCGGAAACATTCAGTACTTC.

This chain joins TRBV29-1 and TRBJ2-3, with D unresolved. CDR1 and CDR2 (germline): SQVTM, ANQGSEA. The V end lost 5 bases, the J end lost 4 bases, and 4 bases lay between the germline ends. The CDR3 covers 10 residues. The CDR3 region is CSVSPDTQYF. CDR3 nucleotides: TGCAGCGTTTCCCCAGATACGCAGTATTTT.

The chain couples TRBV28 to TRBJ2-6; the D is unclear. The germline V gene encodes CDR1 MDHEN and CDR2 SYDVKM. This CDR3 comprises 15 residues. V lost 5 bases to trimming and J lost 0 bases, with 8 bases between them. As DNA, the CDR3 is TGTGCCAGCAGTCCCCACACCTCTGGGGCCAACGTCCTGACTTTC. It translates to CASSPHTSGANVLTF.

This clone was picked up one time. This chain connects TRBV7-9 to TRBJ2-2; 7 nucleotides line up with TRBD2. Germline V gene sequence: CDR1 SEHNR, CDR2 FQNEAQ (reference sequence). With V trimmed by 2 bases and J by 4 bases, 7 bases remained unmatched. This CDR3 has 16 residues. The CDR3 loop reads CASSLLQGGPTGELFF. The CDR3 region has the DNA TGTGCCAGCAGCTTATTGCAGGGAGGGCCCACCGGGGAGCTGTTTTTT.

This chain uses TRBV27 with TRBJ2-7, with D unresolved. The CDR3 sequence is 14 residues long. The germline V gene encodes CDR1 MNHEY and CDR2 SMNVEV (reference sequence). The V end was cut by 5 bases, the J end by 4 bases, with 15 bases between. The CDR3 is CASSLTPVAYEQYF. CDR3 DNA: TGTGCCAGCAGTCTTACCCCCGTGGCTTACGAGCAGTACTTC.

The sample holds a few counts of this clone. The V gene is TRBV6-2 or TRBV6-3, the J gene TRBJ2-1; 11 bases agree with TRBD2. This CDR3 region has 16 residues. V shed 4 bases, J shed 7 bases, and the junction held 9 bases outside the gene matches. Looked up from germline, CDR1 is MNHEY and CDR2 is SVGEGT. CDR3 sequence (DNA): TGTGCCAGCAGTTGGGATAGCGGGAGGGCCTGGAATGAGCAGTTCTTC. Residues: CASSWDSGRAWNEQFF.

Concerning this clone itself: An end of the junction differs from the germline gene, which may be a read error. J is TRBJ1-2 and V is TRBV5-1; D call uncertain. The CDR3 is 14 residues long. Germline V gene sequence: CDR1 SGHRS, CDR2 YFSETQ. CDR3 DNA sequence: TGCGCCAGCAGCCCCATGGACCCTAAGTATGGCTACACCTTC. Its protein product is CASSPMDPKYGYTF.

The chain links TRBV5-1 to TRBJ2-7; D is tentatively TRBD1 or TRBD2 (5 bases each). The CDR3 length is 13 residues. Trimming cost V 4 bases and J 0 bases, with 8 bases left between them. Germline CDR1 SGHRS, CDR2 YFSETQ. The CDR3, as DNA: TGCGCCAGCAGCCGGGACGCCTCCTACGAGCAGTACTTC. Translation gives CASSRDASYEQYF.

The chain carries TRBV13 and TRBJ1-2; TRBD1 aligns across 11 bases. CDR3 size: 15 residues. Trimming at V came to 5 bases and at J to 5 bases, leaving 7 bases not matched to a gene. The germline V gene has CDR1 PRHDT and CDR2 FYEKMQ (reference sequence). The CDR3 spells CASSPGQGAGYGYTF. Here the CDR3 DNA reads TGTGCCAGCAGCCCCGGACAGGGGGCAGGGTATGGCTACACCTTC.

The chain combines TRBV7-9 with TRBJ2-5; TRBD2 aligns across 7 bases. J lost 1 base, V lost 5 bases, and 4 bases had no gene match. Germline V gene data show CDR1 as SEHNR and CDR2 as FQNEAQ (reference sequence). The length of the CDR3 is 14 residues. CDR3 sequence reads: CASSVTSSQETQYF. CDR3 nucleotides: TGTGCCAGCAGCGTGACTAGCAGCCAAGAGACCCAGTACTTC.

The chain employs TRBV6-5 and TRBJ2-7; TRBD2 matches 13 bases. The CDR3 loop spans 13 amino acids. The V gene end was trimmed by 6 bases and the J gene end by 6 bases; junction bases not matched to a gene: 2. Germline assignment: CDR1 MNHEY and CDR2 SVGAGI. CDR3 amino acids: CASRRLAGGEQYF. In DNA, the CDR3 is TGTGCCAGCAGGAGACTAGCGGGAGGCGAGCAGTACTTC.

The chain carries TRBV28 and TRBJ2-7; possible D gene TRBD1, 5 bases. The germline V gene encodes CDR1 MDHEN and CDR2 SYDVKM. Trimming pared 3 bases from V and 4 bases from J, leaving 13 bases between. This CDR3 has 14 residues. CDR3 DNA: TGTGCCAGCAGTTTTATAGGGGCGCGGTACGAGCAGTACTTC. Its translation is CASSFIGARYEQYF.

This chain joins TRBV7-9 and TRBJ1-4; D call uncertain. The ends were cut back, 5 bases at V and 5 bases at J, with 9 bases in the middle. The CDR3 length is 13 residues. CDR1 is SEHNR, CDR2 FQNEAQ, per germline (reference sequence). CDR3: CASSLEPNEKLFF. CDR3 in DNA: TGTGCCAGCAGCCTCGAACCCAATGAAAAACTGTTTTTT.

This clone was seen a few times. This rearrangement joins TRBV9 to TRBJ2-1, with 8 bases identical to TRBD1. This CDR3 has 15 amino acids. Germline V gene data show CDR1 as SGDLS and CDR2 as YYNGEE. With V trimmed by 4 bases and J by 6 bases, 9 bases remained unmatched. This CDR3 is CASSRSGTGSNEQFF. CDR3 nucleotide sequence: TGTGCCAGCAGCAGATCCGGGACAGGTTCCAATGAGCAGTTCTTC.

The chain combines TRBV29-1 with TRBJ2-5; 7 bases map to TRBD2. This CDR3 comprises 12 residues. The germline gives CDR1 SQVTM, CDR2 ANQGSEA. With V trimmed by 4 bases and J by 2 bases, 1 base remained unmatched. The CDR3 sequence: CSVAGLQETQYF. For the CDR3, the DNA is TGCAGCGTTGCGGGACTACAAGAGACCCAGTACTTC.